This entry describes one TCR beta chain. This clonotype came up many times. Its antigen has not been determined. The record has no base qualities; no much larger clone is one base away. The sample comes from a study. The listed sequencing device is Illumina MiSeq. TCRdb trimmed the raw reads at Q25, called clones with MiXCR and kept productive beta chains. CDR3 protein sequences are deduplicated, and each keeps its most common genes and DNA. The sample table holds some 4,500 distinct CDR3 sequences, of which 7% to 9% were seen once. The top ten hold around 9% of the sample. The germline V gene encodes CDR1 ENHRY and CDR2 SYGVKD. Trimming costs V 0 bases and J 6 bases, and their ends lie 17 bases apart. From cysteine to phenylalanine, the CDR3 is 16 amino acids long. Only the CDR3 DNA is retained, 48 bases long and in frame from the first base.

This sequence originates from a human donor with rheumatoid arthritis. Sequencing was performed on CD4+ T cells from synovial fluid. Here the chain combines TRBV10-3 and TRBJ1-1; TRBD1 is a possible D gene, resting on 5 matching bases. Read as DNA, the sequence is TGTGCCATCAGTGAGTCGATGGACACGATGGGGGCTGAAGCTTTCTTT. Its translation is CAISESMDTMGAEAFF.